This T cell receptor beta chain was recorded in a study of tumor and adjacent non-tumor tissue in lung cancer. TCRbeta libraries were built with three rounds of nested PCR, modified from ARM-PCR. Via MiXCR, TCRdb re-called the multiplex PCR reads, giving one row per CDR3 protein. The sample lists fewer than 85,000 distinct CDR3 sequences, about three quarters seen once, with about 12% in the top ten. Between the trimmed V and J ends, which lost 6 bases and 5 bases, there was a span of 20 bases. This CDR3 is built from 15 residues. Study-wide results and caveats: Top 100 clones took a larger repertoire share in normal lung. Tumor tissue had significantly higher TCR diversity than normal lung.

This clonotype was detected a few times. Its antigen is unidentified. The template was RNA from unsorted bulk tissue. Chemotherapy-naive patients with new lung cancer underwent thoracic surgery in China, August–November 2014. The sample comprised lung tumor tissue. The sequence came from a woman between 45 and 65 years old with non-small cell lung cancer. The chain recombines TRBV12-3 or TRBV12-4 with TRBJ2-7; D assignment may be TRBD1 or TRBD2 (6 bases each). CDR3 sequence: CASRGTGTSANEQYF. CDR3 nucleotide sequence: TGTGCCAGCAGGGGCACAGGGACTTCGGCTAACGAGCAGTACTTC.